Described below is a single T cell receptor (beta chain) sequence and its context. The antigen it recognizes is unknown. No per-base quality is available; no much larger clone lies one base away. Libraries were prepared through the immunoSEQ multiplex PCR assay. For the multiplex PCR, a mixture combining 60 forward primers for TCR Vbeta segments and 13 reverse primers for TCR Jbeta segments was used. A multiplex PCR assay on genomic DNA amplified the CDR3 region of rearranged TCR beta genes. On the Illumina HiSeq System, the amplified TCR beta libraries were sequenced as 87-base-pair reads. The published analysis was carried out like this. A later analysis counted 75 million to 100 million unique TCR beta chains across the roughly 700 repertoires, and roughly 11 million of these chains were shared by at least two donors. To remove PCR and sequencing errors, raw reads were error-corrected and collapsed into unique sequences using a nearest-neighbor algorithm that merged closely related sequences. Alignment of CDR3 sequences to IMGT reference sequences was used to assign V, D and J gene segments. For a sequence to be retained, a match of at least six nucleotides was required to both a V gene segment and a J gene segment. A rearrangement was called productive if the CDR3 had no stop codons and remained in frame with V and J, and every other rearrangement was called non-productive. Following IMGT convention, CDR3 was defined as the stretch from the second conserved V-encoded cysteine to the conserved J-encoded phenylalanine. The earlier analysis of roughly 590 of the donors excluded sequences that lacked an unambiguous match to a single V gene segment. In an earlier analysis of several hundred of the donors, a V segment was called functional when productive rearrangements were above 56.7%, and segregating when the standard deviation between donors exceeded 5%. To diagnose cytomegalovirus status from the catalog of TCR beta chain sequences, a statistical classification framework was built. In a later analysis, TCR nucleotide sequences were compared against IMGT/GENE-DB human TR gene sequences so that V and J genes could be assigned. In a later analysis, CDR3 sequences and most-parsimonious VDJ recombination scenarios were assigned using the TCRdist pipeline. A later analysis defined each TCR beta chain by its CDR3 amino acid sequence plus V-gene family, and excluded reads lacking a unique V-gene family. To address suspected cross-contamination and a sequencing artifact, a later analysis removed 592 highly shared, low-generation-probability nucleotide sequences. In a later analysis, a clonal expansion index was calculated for each public chain from normalized within-repertoire ranks of inferred template counts. A later analysis computed generation probabilities with a VDJ recombination model fitted to out-of-frame rearrangements, and checked the results against IGoR. Hypergeometric tests were used in a later analysis to score TCR-TCR, TCR-HLA and TCR-CMV co-occurrence, with a repertoire-size bias correction applied to the TCR pairs. To estimate false discovery rates, a later analysis permuted the HLA or CMV assignments 20 times. In a later analysis, co-occurring TCRs were grouped with DBSCAN, and TCRdist sequence similarity was added when clustering was performed within HLA-allele-positive subsets. For co-occurrence clustering, repertoires with fewer than 30,000 or more than 120,000 public chains were excluded, along with a handful of repertoires with anomalous nucleotide sharing. TCRdb's version of the immuneACCESS table is confined to in-frame rearrangements and falls short of the full clone set. An unresolved V gene accounts for under half of the shortfall where checked; the remainder is of unknown origin. For V, J and clone size, that table is used; D and trimming come from the DNA. The sample data list 150,000 or so clones, and just under 80% of these were observed just once. The top ten constitute 9.5% to 10% of the sample.

These data originate in a study of cytomegalovirus exposure and HLA in healthy donors (dated by TCRdb to 2015 to 2018). As for the study more broadly: An earlier analysis of several hundred of the donors reported about 300 Gb of sequence data and 117 million unique TCR beta sequences obtained from about 170 million T cells. Both class I and class II loci were covered by HLA typing, at four-digit resolution. Donor age, sex, ethnicity and CMV serostatus were compiled together with the repertoire data. The later analysis used no new phenotypic data to find candidate immune exposures, relying instead on TCR beta sequences and their occurrence across donors. High-throughput TCR immunosequencing, statistical association of individual TCRs with disease status, and machine learning were combined to predict cytomegalovirus infection status. A separate validation cohort of roughly 110 different subjects was used in addition to the roughly 670-subject first cohort. Typing coverage varied by locus: roughly 629-630 donors for A, B, C, DRB1 and DQB1; roughly 520 for DQA1; more than 600 for DPA1; 450 to 480 for DPB1. About five DR-DQ haplotypes were treated as single units for association and clustering because of strong linkage in the cohort. Of the 300 to 450 genotyped donors, around 81% fell in the genetic ancestry cluster associated with self-reported Caucasian donors. To study patterns of TCR occurrence, a later analysis re-analyzed previously published TCR beta repertoires from 666 donors and added high-resolution HLA genotyping. All discovery cohort repertoires had been generated on a single sequencing platform. The study aimed to test whether cataloging public T cell receptors could reveal signatures of past pathogen exposure. An early release covering just under 650 HLA-typed donors comprised about 300 gigabases of sequencing data and around 80 million unique TCR sequences. The study used immunosequencing to profile the T cell repertoires of 666 subjects and linked those repertoires to cytomegalovirus serostatus. An earlier analysis of approximately 630 of the donors applied high-throughput TCR beta sequencing to assess whether each TCR beta V gene segment acted as functional or pseudogenic. A later genetic analysis took genome-wide SNP genotypes for about three fifths of the roughly 700 donors and used that subset as a discovery cohort. Among a few hundred genotyped donors of the cohort, an average of 235,054 unique TCR beta nucleotide sequences were sequenced per donor, 15% to 20% of them non-productive.

Per the germline V gene (reference sequence), PRHDT is the CDR1 and FYEKMQ is the CDR2. The V end gives up 5 bases and the J end 15 bases, leaving 13 bases in the junction not matched to a gene. Including cysteine and phenylalanine, the CDR3 has 13 amino acids. Only the CDR3 part of the read is kept: 39 bases, read in frame from the first base. Paper-wide results and their limitations: In an earlier analysis of around 500 of the donors, most TCR beta V segments appeared in productive rearrangements about 90% or about 30% of the time, broadly matching IMGT annotations. CMV serostatus was the only immune exposure information available for the cohort. A group of highly shared sequence variants was considered likely to be a technical artifact of the sequencing pipeline. The earlier analysis of 587 of the donors excluded seventeen rarely observed V segments, including chromosome 9 orphons, because counts were too low. Specific HLA alleles were associated with 15,000 to 20,000 TCR beta sequences at a false discovery rate of 0.05 in a later analysis. The classifier was reported to diagnose cytomegalovirus status with high specificity and sensitivity in both the original and validation cohorts. According to a later genetic analysis, donors in an Asian-associated ancestry cluster had fewer N-insertions in productive TCRs than the approximately 700-donor mean. Linkage disequilibrium might explain the correlated functional status among segregating V segments, but an unknown experimental factor could not be ruled out. Strong co-occurrence of HLA alleles, especially DR and DQ, made assigning TCR associations to individual alleles difficult. In a later genetic analysis, a missense DCLRE1C variant was associated with V-gene and J-gene trimming of TCR beta chains, and the association was replicated in an independent cohort. Some IMGT-functional V segments, including TRBV6-2 and TRBV6-3, could not be distinguished by the 87-base-pair reads and were therefore excluded. The authors suggested that the approach could potentially be extended to other disease states and immunological phenotypes. Most CMV-associated TCR beta chains appeared to be HLA-restricted in a later analysis, and the HLA associations seemed to be driven largely by CMV exposure. A further reported finding was that TCR beta sequences accurately predicted the HLA-A and HLA-B alleles for most subjects in the first cohort. Roughly uniform sequencing depth across donors was assumed in presence/absence analyses, although this assumption may not hold. In vitro tests confirmed that three of the cytomegalovirus-associated TCR beta chains recognize cytomegalovirus antigens. According to a later analysis, TCR association rates differed among HLA loci, with DRB1 alleles showing the most associated TCRs and HLA-C alleles showing the fewest. The study gave a list of 150 to 200 TCR beta chains associated with cytomegalovirus. Most TCR sequences were observed very rarely across donors, whereas some public TCRs were present in many individuals. Because HLA typing was missing for some donors at each locus, association tests included only the typed subset. This cohort had only TCR beta chains sequenced, and the lack of alpha or paired-chain data limited which features could be detected. According to a later analysis, parvovirus B19, influenza, CMV and Epstein-Barr virus appeared linked to several top co-occurrence clusters. In a later analysis, HLA-associated TCR beta chains were found to be more clonally expanded and to have lower generation probabilities than equally common non-associated chains.

In total, approximately 690 healthy bone marrow donors made up the cohort. At the time of sampling, every cohort member was nominally healthy, though immune exposures that went unrecorded were likely present. The donor was CMV seropositive and was included in the group of 270 or so seropositive cohort members. Each donor provided a peripheral blood sample, and peripheral blood mononuclear cells were used for TCR beta sequencing. The Qiagen DNeasy Blood Extraction Kit was used to extract genomic DNA from the blood cell samples. The origin of this receptor is a man aged 18 to 35 in good health and CMV-seropositive. Sequencing was carried out using PBMCs. The chain uses TRBV13 and TRBJ2-1, with 7 central nucleotides matching TRBD2. The CDR3 has the sequence CASSPKLKGGPFF. The DNA reads TGTGCCAGCAGCCCAAAATTGAAGGGAGGGCCGTTCTTC.